This TCR beta chain was identified during a study of blood T cell repertoires in COVID-19. Across the study: Samples taken during acute and convalescent COVID-19 were collected in the United States, Italy and Spain. Sources were T cells, B-cell-depleted T cells, or PBMCs; the material itself was cDNA or gDNA.

The authors' processing: By means of reference gene primer amplification, nucleated cell counts were estimated. TCRdb keeps only in-frame clones here, not all; method: immunoSEQ multiplex PCR. From that table come the V and J calls and clone size; the DNA was used to work out D and trimming. The data contain tens of thousands of clones, 75% to 90% of them singletons. The V gene end was trimmed by 1 base and the J gene end by 6 bases; junction bases not matched to a gene: 9. CDR3 length: 17 amino acids. Germline CDR1 reads LGHDT; CDR2 reads YNNKEL (reference sequence). Sequencing was performed on peripheral blood. The source of this sequence is a woman between 65 and 79 years old with acute or convalescent COVID-19. J is TRBJ1-5 and V is TRBV3-1 (or the pseudogene TRBV3-2), with 10 bases lining up with TRBD1. The CDR3 sequence: CASSQAGTGVFSQPQHF. The CDR3 DNA sequence: TGTGCCAGCAGCCAAGCCGGGACAGGGGTATTCAGTCAGCCCCAGCATTTT.